This T cell receptor beta chain came from a study of T cells in Graves' hyperthyroidism and ophthalmopathy (dated by TCRdb to the late 2010s). For the study in its entirety: Peripheral blood samples were taken at initial diagnosis, before any treatment was given. The study also compared thyroid tissue and blood T-cell repertoires from several Graves' hyperthyroidism patients. TCR Vbeta CDR3 sequencing of 135 peripheral blood samples (under 45 ophthalmopathy, around 80 hyperthyroidism and approximately 17 progressor patients) is reported in the paper. A discovery cohort of approximately 100 patients, 43 with Graves' ophthalmopathy and about 58 with stable Graves' hyperthyroidism, was used to find distinguishing TCR V-J signatures. Prospective prediction of ophthalmopathy was tested in an independent validation cohort of fewer than 20 hyperthyroidism patients and 15 to 17 patients who later progressed to ophthalmopathy. The 90 or so discovery patients were randomly split 7:3 into training and test sets. Following sampling, methimazole starting at 30 mg daily was given to hyperthyroidism patients, and high-dose intravenous methylprednisolone was given to ophthalmopathy patients.

V sheds 1 base and J sheds 8 bases, leaving 13 bases between their ends. Spanning cysteine to phenylalanine, the CDR3 consists of 13 amino acids. This entry keeps only the CDR3 DNA: 39 bases, framed from base 1. Based on the germline V gene, the CDR1 and CDR2 sequences are SQVTM and ANQGSEA. Results the study describes overall, beyond this receptor: No statistical method was used to fix the sample size in advance, and group allocation was not hidden from the investigators. In validation, progression to ophthalmopathy was predicted by the model with around 70% sensitivity and roughly 76% specificity, a median of roughly 6.4 months before onset. Blood samples also contained most of the expanded thyroid clonotypes (frequency above 0.001), which suggests that blood repertoires may reflect thyroid immune responses. A 13 V-J signature model separated ophthalmopathy from stable hyperthyroidism, with over 85% sensitivity and 81.08% specificity in cross-validation and 80%/75% in testing.

The TCR beta CDR3 regions were amplified from the RNA transcripts. The TCR CDR3 was subjected to a first round of RT-PCR using the HTBI primer set and the Qiagen OneStep RT-PCR kit. The libraries were constructed in a second round of multiplex PCR and then size-selected and purified. Libraries were sequenced paired-end with 100 bp reads on an Illumina HiSeq2000. Per the original workflow: SOAPnuke was used to process the raw data, throwing out any read that contained adapters or uncalled bases, had a mean Phred below 15, or lacked an exact constant-primer or identifier match. COPE v1.2.5 was used to merge high-quality paired reads, and clonotypes were defined as unique nucleotide sequences. MiTCR v1.1 was used to align clonotypes to the IMGT TRBV, TRBD and TRBJ reference segments. Analysis was restricted to V-J combinations with a frequency above 0.0001, which covered about 99% of repertoires. A TCS score was defined as the ratio between F50 (clonal expansion) and ExV (chaos), using BLOSUM62-based TCRdist between CDR3 peptides within each V-J. Welch's t-statistics and random forest reduced 450 to 600 V-J features to 13, which were used in a naive Bayes classifier (R e1071). TCRdb reanalyzed the raw reads on its own, using fastp at Q25 for trimming and MiXCR for clone calling, and kept in-frame beta chains. Identical CDR3 protein sequences are pooled into one entry, listed with their most common genes and DNA. TCRdb's processing, not the authors', yielded these V and J calls. The sample table holds about 500,000 distinct CDR3 sequences, of which roughly 17% were seen once. The ten largest make up 18% of the sample.

Details on this clonotype: Its target antigen remains unknown. No base quality information exists; no much larger clone differs at one position.

A patient counted as having stable Graves' hyperthyroidism if no progression to ophthalmopathy occurred over 18 months of follow-up. The hyperthyroidism patients were between 18 and 65 years old and newly diagnosed, with a disease duration of less than 2 months. Exclusion was applied to patients with uncontrolled infections, other autoimmune diseases, pregnancy or lactation. Diagnoses relied on clinical symptoms, serum thyroxine and TRAb, thyroid ultrasound and orbital computed tomography. Ficoll-Paque density gradient centrifugation was used to isolate PBMCs from around 10 ml of fresh peripheral blood. Total RNA was extracted with Trizol reagent, and quality was checked on an Agilent 2100 Bioanalyzer.

Sequencing was carried out using blood. The sequence came from a woman aged 18-29 years with Graves' hyperthyroidism. The chain joins TRBV29-1 to TRBJ2-3; a tentative D match to TRBD1 spans 5 bases. In nucleotides, the sequence is TGCAGCGTTGAAGGCAGGGATCCCGGTACGCAGTATTTT. Translated, this gives CSVEGRDPGTQYF.